This T cell receptor beta chain was recovered during a study of radiotherapy plus CTLA-4 blockade in lung cancer. The table came from immunoSEQ multiplex PCR; TCRdb's copy has only in-frame clones and leaves some out. The sample consists of 70,000 to 95,000 clones, approximately 86% of them appearing once. The study, taken as a whole, reports: Reportedly, early blood T cell clone dynamics best predicted response, with interferon-beta. Researchers report tumor-derived TCR clones expanding in blood after radiotherapy plus ipilimumab.

Germline CDR1 and CDR2: SGDLS and YYNGEE. V was shortened by 3 bases and J by 4 bases, with 10 bases between the two germline ends. CDR3 length: 13 residues. Receiving focal radiation plus CTLA-4 blockade with ipilimumab were patients who had chemo-refractory metastatic non-small-cell lung cancer. As regards this clone: The antigen is undetermined.

This receptor was identified in a human donor with non-small cell lung cancer that progressed on radiotherapy plus ipilimumab. Specimen: peripheral blood, collected from a patient treated with radiotherapy plus ipilimumab. The rearrangement uses TRBV9 and TRBJ1-2; a weak D match, TRBD1 (5 bases). The CDR3 loop is CASSAPGFYGYTF. The CDR3 DNA is TGTGCCAGCAGCGCCCCAGGGTTCTATGGCTACACCTTC.